Described below is a single T cell receptor (beta chain) sequence and its context. The antigen remains undetermined. Germline-derived CDR1 and CDR2 are MNHEY and SMNVEV (reference sequence). The CDR3 has 16 residues. This PCR relied on a set of 60 Vbeta primers and 13 Jbeta primers. Clones were sequenced by immunoSEQ multiplex PCR, and TCRdb holds only the in-frame ones, with some missing. The repertoire includes some 97,000 clones, 75% to 85% of them detected once, and 1.2% sits in the top ten. The data originate from a study of cytomegalovirus exposure and HLA in healthy donors. Notes on the study in general: A later look showed TCR association rates differing by HLA locus, highest for DRB1 and lowest for HLA-C. Rarity marked most TCR sequences, yet some public TCRs occurred in many donors. In an earlier analysis, productive rearrangement rates for most beta V segments clustered near 87% or 30%. Most likely, a cluster of highly shared sequence variants arose as a sequencing artifact.

The receptor was derived from a woman under 30 in good health and CMV-seronegative. The rearrangement joins TRBV27 to TRBJ2-2; 7 bases are shared with TRBD2. Sample: PBMCs. The CDR3 region has the DNA TGTGCAAAGTCCGGTGGGAGGGCCGCCCTGGACGGGGAGCTGTTTTTT. This translates into CAKSGGRAALDGELFF.